A selection of T cell receptor beta chains follows, all from one sample in a study of T cells of healthy individuals. TCRdb itself ran the 5' RACE reads through MiXCR, one entry per CDR3 protein. In the table there are about 82,000 distinct CDR3 sequences, around 5.1% of which are singletons. These receptors all come from a female donor in good health. Both conserved end residues are part of each CDR3. D genes are given only for firm matches. Rows give clone size only sometimes, using once, few, many, or a class for an expanded clone.

TRBJ1-5 NA TRBD1 TRBV7-2 CASSLGQGVDPQHF TGTGCCAGCAGCCTGGGACAGGGTGTTGATCCCCAGCATTTT
TRBJ2-7 few NA TRBV4-1 CASSQDRRYSYEQYF TGCGCCAGCAGCCAAGATAGACGGTACTCCTACGAGCAGTACTTC
TRBJ2-7 many NA TRBV6-5 CASSYTSSDEQYF TGTGCCAGCAGTTACACTAGCAGCGACGAGCAGTACTTC
TRBJ1-1 many NA TRBV5-5 CASSLGQFRGEAFF TGTGCCAGCAGCCTAGGACAGTTCCGTGGTGAAGCTTTCTTT
TRBJ1-4 few TRBD1 TRBV5-1 CASSPQGINEKLFF TGCGCCAGCAGCCCACAGGGGATCAACGAAAAACTGTTTTTT
TRBJ2-1 many NA TRBV7-3 CASSPWDGDNEQFF TGTGCCAGCAGCCCTTGGGACGGAGACAATGAGCAGTTCTTC
TRBJ2-1 few TRBD2 TRBV27 CASSLASGSDEQFF TGTGCCAGCAGTTTAGCTAGCGGGAGTGATGAGCAGTTCTTC
TRBJ2-3 many NA TRBV7-2 CASSFSRTADTQYF TGTGCCAGCAGCTTTTCCCGGACAGCTGATACGCAGTATTTT
TRBJ1-4 many TRBD1 TRBV30 CAWRDRGPTNEKLFF TGTGCCTGGAGGGACAGGGGCCCCACTAATGAAAAACTGTTTTTT
TRBJ2-2 many NA TRBV5-4 CASSLALGASGELFF TGTGCCAGCAGCTTGGCACTAGGTGCAAGCGGGGAGCTGTTTTTT
TRBJ2-7 many TRBD2 TRBV29-1 CSVEIGASGKSSYEQYF TGCAGCGTTGAAATTGGGGCTAGCGGGAAAAGCTCCTACGAGCAGTACTTC
TRBJ2-3 NA TRBD2 TRBV30 CACQEGLAGVGDTQYF TGTGCCTGCCAGGAGGGACTAGCGGGAGTTGGAGATACGCAGTATTTT
TRBJ2-3 many NA TRBV4-3 CASSQGPDTQYF TGCGCCAGCAGCCAAGGTCCAGATACGCAGTATTTT
TRBJ2-5 many NA TRBV27 CASSPRSQETQYF TGTGCCAGCAGTCCTAGGAGCCAAGAGACCCAGTACTTC
TRBJ2-3 many TRBD2 TRBV9 CASSPKREETDTQYF TGTGCCAGCAGTCCTAAGCGGGAGGAGACAGATACGCAGTATTTT
TRBJ2-7 NA NA TRBV30 CAWTLYRVNEQYF TGTGCCTGGACCTTATACAGGGTAAACGAGCAGTACTTC
TRBJ2-7 many NA TRBV6-5 CASSYNLGGTSSYEQYF TGTGCCAGCAGTTACAACCTTGGAGGGACGAGCTCCTACGAGCAGTACTTC
TRBJ2-1 many TRBD2 TRBV19 CASSKPTSGVRNEQFF TGTGCCAGTAGTAAACCGACTAGCGGAGTGCGCAATGAGCAGTTCTTC
TRBJ1-1 NA TRBD1 TRBV6-5 CASSPGRGRTEAFF TGTGCCAGCAGCCCGGGCAGGGGGCGGACTGAAGCTTTCTTT
TRBJ2-3 many NA TRBV2 CASSGLRPDTQYF TGTGCCAGCAGTGGTCTGCGTCCAGATACGCAGTATTTT
TRBJ2-3 NA NA TRBV27 CASSSLALHTDTQYF TGTGCCAGCAGTTCCCTAGCGCTTCACACAGATACGCAGTATTTT
TRBJ2-1 many NA TRBV29-1 CSVVQEWGANEQFF TGCAGCGTTGTCCAGGAATGGGGAGCGAATGAGCAGTTCTTC
TRBJ2-3 many TRBD2 TRBV29-1 CSATRRESGTDTQYF TGCAGTGCCACCCGGCGGGAGTCGGGCACAGATACGCAGTATTTT
TRBJ1-5 many TRBD1 TRBV19 CASSPDRARDQPQHF TGTGCCAGTAGCCCAGACAGGGCTCGGGATCAGCCCCAGCATTTT
TRBJ1-1 many NA TRBV10-3 CAISEEDRSGTEAFF TGTGCCATCAGTGAGGAAGACAGGAGTGGAACTGAAGCTTTCTTT
TRBJ2-1 many NA TRBV20-1 CSARVDLSRNEQFF TGCAGTGCTAGAGTGGACTTGTCGCGCAATGAGCAGTTCTTC
TRBJ1-2 many NA TRBV6-5 CASSYSTGTQGGYTF TGTGCCAGCAGTTACTCGACGGGGACCCAGGGAGGCTACACCTTC
TRBJ2-7 many NA TRBV15 CATSRGGMSYEQYF TGTGCCACCAGCAGAGGGGGGATGAGTTACGAGCAGTACTTC
TRBJ2-3 NA NA TRBV28 CASRENRADTQYF TGTGCCAGCAGGGAGAACAGGGCCGATACGCAGTATTTT
TRBJ2-1 many TRBD2 TRBV20-1 CSAPLLTSGTFNEQFF TGCAGTGCTCCCCTTCTTACAAGCGGGACGTTCAATGAGCAGTTCTTC
TRBJ2-7 many NA TRBV2 CASTKGETYEQYF TGTGCCAGCACCAAGGGGGAGACCTACGAGCAGTACTTC
TRBJ1-4 many NA TRBV28 CASLGTSNEKLFF TGTGCCAGTCTAGGGACAAGTAATGAAAAACTGTTTTTT
TRBJ2-7 many TRBD1 TRBV7-9 CASSLVGQGALHLGQYF TGTGCCAGCAGCTTGGTGGGACAGGGGGCCCTTCACCTCGGGCAGTACTTC
TRBJ2-6 many NA TRBV11-2 CASSRLQGPALSGANVLTF TGTGCCAGCAGCCGATTACAGGGACCCGCTCTCTCTGGGGCCAACGTCCTGACTTTC
TRBJ1-1 few NA TRBV3-1 CASSQDLLRLSGNTEAFF TGTGCCAGCAGCCAAGATTTGTTAAGACTAAGCGGGAACACTGAAGCTTTCTTT
TRBJ2-2 NA TRBD1 TRBV24-1 CATRPAGQGNTGELFF TGTGCCACCAGACCCGCGGGACAGGGGAACACCGGGGAGCTGTTTTTT
TRBJ1-2 few NA TRBV11-2 CASSLGGALGIYTF TGTGCCAGCAGCTTGGGAGGGGCTCTAGGTATCTACACCTTC
TRBJ2-6 NA NA TRBV4-1 CASSQARALQGANVLTF TGCGCCAGCAGCCAAGCTCGGGCCCTCCAAGGGGCCAACGTCCTGACTTTC
TRBJ2-7 many TRBD2 TRBV6-2/TRBV6-3 CASSSGVSSEQYF TGTGCCAGCAGTAGCGGGGTCAGCTCCGAGCAGTACTTC
TRBJ2-6 many NA TRBV6-2/TRBV6-3 CASSPTGANVLTF TGTGCCAGCAGCCCAACAGGGGCCAACGTCCTGACTTTC
TRBJ2-3 many NA TRBV20-1 CSARPAGITDTQYF TGCAGTGCTAGACCCGCGGGCATCACAGATACGCAGTATTTT
TRBJ2-7 few NA TRBV5-1 CASSLNGPPPDYEQYF TGCGCCAGCAGCTTAAACGGGCCGCCGCCCGATTACGAGCAGTACTTC
TRBJ2-3 many TRBD2 TRBV11-3 CASSLGGLAGPSSTDTQYF TGTGCCAGCAGCTTAGGGGGACTAGCGGGACCCTCAAGCACAGATACGCAGTATTTT
TRBJ2-7 many TRBD1 TRBV29-1 CSVVSWGGQGTYEQYF TGCAGCGTTGTATCGTGGGGGGGACAGGGAACCTACGAGCAGTACTTC
TRBJ1-6 NA TRBD1 TRBV12-3/TRBV12-4 CASSRERTGDNSPLHF TGTGCCAGCAGTAGGGAAAGGACAGGGGATAATTCACCCCTCCACTTT
TRBJ2-1 NA TRBD2 TRBV30 CAWTPLAGALNEQFF TGTGCCTGGACCCCCCTAGCGGGAGCGCTGAATGAGCAGTTCTTC
TRBJ2-5 many TRBD2 TRBV20-1 CSAVRLADTKETQYF TGCAGTGCTGTAAGACTAGCGGATACAAAAGAGACCCAGTACTTC
TRBJ2-5 many TRBD2 TRBV6-6 CASSYSWGLAGGTQETQYF TGTGCCAGCAGTTACTCTTGGGGACTAGCGGGAGGGACACAAGAGACCCAGTACTTC
TRBJ2-3 many TRBD1 TRBV29-1 CSVAQGASDTQYF TGCAGCGTTGCACAGGGGGCCTCAGATACGCAGTATTTT
TRBJ2-1 many TRBD2 TRBV12-5 CASSSGFSSYNEQFF TGTGCTAGCAGTAGCGGGTTTAGCTCCTACAATGAGCAGTTCTTC
TRBJ2-6 few NA TRBV12-3/TRBV12-4 CASSDPRGVAGANVLTF TGTGCCAGCAGTGACCCTCGAGGGGTGGCCGGGGCCAACGTCCTGACTTTC
TRBJ1-5 NA NA TRBV9 CASSVGVLGNQPQHF TGTGCCAGCAGCGTAGGGGTTTTAGGCAATCAGCCCCAGCATTTT
TRBJ2-7 many TRBD2 TRBV10-3 CAIGPSGSHEQYF TGTGCCATCGGACCTAGCGGGAGTCACGAGCAGTACTTC
TRBJ2-1 many NA TRBV12-5 CASGWSGLYNEQFF TGTGCTAGTGGTTGGAGCGGGCTGTACAATGAGCAGTTCTTC
TRBJ1-5 NA NA TRBV6-1 CASREGTHWQHF TGTGCCAGCAGGGAGGGGACCCACTGGCAGCATTTT
TRBJ1-5 few TRBD1 TRBV7-9 CASSPILGQGSNQPQHF TGTGCCAGCAGCCCTATCCTGGGACAGGGGAGCAATCAGCCCCAGCATTTT
TRBJ2-3 many TRBD2 TRBV7-2 CASSFWGAGVTDTQYF TGTGCCAGCAGCTTCTGGGGAGCGGGAGTCACAGATACGCAGTATTTT
TRBJ2-1 NA TRBD2 TRBV7-7 CASSLGLAGDSYNEQFF TGTGCTAGCAGCCTGGGACTAGCGGGAGACTCCTACAATGAGCAGTTCTTC
TRBJ1-1 once TRBD1 TRBV6-6 CASSYSGDRGAMNTEAFF TGTGCCAGCAGTTACTCGGGGGACAGGGGAGCGATGAACACTGAAGCTTTCTTT